This T cell receptor beta chain was identified during a study of OX40 agonist ivuxolimab in advanced cancers. Overall study findings and caveats: With doses of 0.1 to 3.0 mg/kg, CD4+ and CD8+ blood T cells had undergone clonal expansion by week 6. Clonal expansion in partial responders at 0.1-3.0 mg/kg ranked among the lowest.

The method was immunoSEQ multiplex PCR; TCRdb's version includes in-frame clones alone and lacks a portion of them. The sample records 50,000 to 65,000 clones, around 89% being singletons. This CDR3 spans 12 amino acids. Germline CDR1 reads SQVTM; CDR2 reads ANQGSEA. Trimming removed 0 bases from V and 2 bases from J, with 4 bases in between. Turning to this clone: Its antigen is as yet unknown.

Peripheral blood came from all dose cohorts at three timepoints. The chain has TRBV29-1 and TRBJ1-2; D unclear. The sequences come from CD4+ or CD8+ T cells sorted from blood, collected in a trial of the OX40 agonist ivuxolimab. The TCR sequence derives from an adult with an advanced solid tumor such as melanoma, head and neck, liver or kidney cancer. CDR3 coding DNA: TGCAGCGTTGAAGATCGGAACTATGGCTACACCTTC. This encodes CSVEDRNYGYTF.